A selection of T cell receptor beta chains follows, all from one sample in a study of radiation and T cells in renal cell carcinoma. Assay: immunoSEQ multiplex PCR; the TCRdb copy retains only in-frame clones and omits some. The sample contains 25,000 to 40,000 clones, over 70% of which appear only once. Sequenced material: blood, taken from a patient whose treatment included radiotherapy and nephrectomy. These receptors came from a man aged 55 to 69 with renal cell carcinoma. Each CDR3 is given with its conserved first and last residue. A D gene is named only where the DNA matches it firmly. The size of a clone is reported for some rows only, either as once, few or many, or as a class for expanded clones.

j_call v_call d_call clone_size cdr3_aa cdr3_nt
TRBJ1-4 TRBV6-1 TRBD1 - CASRGQGGEKLFF TGTGCCAGCAGAGGACAGGGTGGTGAAAAACTGTTTTTT
TRBJ1-4 TRBV29-1 - many CSAFEGKGEKLFF TGCAGCGCCTTCGAAGGGAAAGGAGAAAAACTGTTTTTT
TRBJ1-3 TRBV10-2 - few CASSPGGSYSGNTIYF TGCGCCAGCAGCCCCGGGGGAAGCTACTCTGGAAACACCATATATTTT
TRBJ1-5 TRBV5-6 - - CASSGRGFSNQPQHF TGTGCCAGCAGCGGACGGGGATTTAGCAATCAGCCCCAGCATTTT
TRBJ2-6 TRBV18 TRBD1 - CASSPAAGGNSGANVLTF TGTGCCAGCTCACCAGCCGCAGGGGGAAACTCTGGGGCCAACGTCCTGACTTTC
TRBJ2-3 TRBV6-5 - - CASSSGLLNVWDTQYF TGTGCCAGCAGTTCGGGACTTTTGAACGTCTGGGATACGCAGTATTTT
TRBJ1-2 TRBV5-4 - - CASRKRGKAVGYTF TGTGCCAGCAGGAAACGGGGCAAGGCTGTGGGCTACACCTTC
TRBJ2-5 TRBV2 - - CASSPFTYGQETQYF TGTGCCAGCAGCCCGTTCACATATGGCCAAGAGACCCAGTACTTC
TRBJ2-2 TRBV14 TRBD1 - CASSLYVGQGFGTGELFF TGTGCCAGCAGCCTCTATGTGGGACAGGGTTTCGGCACCGGGGAGCTGTTTTTT
TRBJ2-2 TRBV27 - - CASSPGDRYTGELFF TGTGCCAGCAGTCCGGGGGACAGATACACCGGGGAGCTGTTTTTT
TRBJ2-1 TRBV9 TRBD2 - CASSLWTSTYNEQFF TGTGCCAGCAGCCTGTGGACTAGCACCTACAATGAGCAGTTCTTC
TRBJ2-2 TRBV7-9 - - CASSLTALGIGELFF TGTGCCAGCAGCTTGACAGCCCTTGGGATCGGCGAGCTGTTTTTT
TRBJ2-1 TRBV30 - - CAWSDRVLGNEQFF TGTGCCTGGAGTGATCGGGTTTTGGGAAATGAGCAGTTCTTC
TRBJ1-6 TRBV6-5 - once CASRKNRSYSPLHF TGTGCCAGCAGAAAAAACAGATCCTATTCACCCCTCCACTTT
TRBJ1-1 TRBV6-5 - - CASSLRTPNTEAFF TGTGCCAGCAGTTTGAGGACACCGAACACTGAAGCTTTCTTT
TRBJ1-5 TRBV10-3 - - CAISEWAADNQPQHF TGTGCCATCAGTGAGTGGGCAGCCGACAATCAGCCCCAGCATTTT
TRBJ2-7 TRBV4-3 - few CASSQGPGWTYEQYF TGCGCCAGCAGCCAAGGCCCAGGGTGGACCTACGAGCAGTACTTC
TRBJ2-2 TRBV27 TRBD1 - CASSSRTGLTGELFF TGTGCCAGCAGTTCGAGGACAGGGCTCACCGGGGAGCTGTTTTTT
TRBJ2-1 TRBV7-2 - - CASSLSRGGYNNEQFF TGTGCCAGCAGCTTATCTCGGGGAGGCTACAACAATGAGCAGTTCTTC
TRBJ2-3 TRBV4-1 - - CASSQAPGVFGTDTQYF TGCGCCAGCAGCCAAGCCCCCGGGGTCTTTGGCACAGATACGCAGTATTTT
TRBJ1-1 TRBV19 - - CASLGRVEAFF TGTGCCAGTTTAGGACGGGTCGAAGCTTTCTTT
TRBJ1-2 TRBV15 TRBD1 - CATSRDQDRGAYGYTF TGTGCCACCAGCAGAGACCAGGACAGGGGAGCATATGGCTACACCTTC
TRBJ2-5 TRBV12-5 - - CASGFTGNQETQYF TGTGCTAGTGGTTTTACAGGGAACCAAGAGACCCAGTACTTC
TRBJ1-1 TRBV5-6 - once CASSSPGEALGTEAFF TGTGCCAGCAGCAGCCCCGGTGAGGCTTTAGGCACTGAAGCTTTCTTT
TRBJ2-5 TRBV18 - - CASSPRYQETQYF TGTGCCAGCTCACCACGATACCAAGAGACCCAGTACTTC
TRBJ2-3 TRBV7-2 TRBD2 - CASSTRGSSGRATDTQYF TGTGCCAGCAGCACTAGGGGGTCTAGCGGGAGGGCCACAGATACGCAGTATTTT
TRBJ1-1 TRBV5-5 - - CASSPRTGNGEAFF TGTGCCAGCAGCCCCCGAACAGGGAACGGTGAAGCTTTCTTT
TRBJ2-5 TRBV6-5 TRBD1 - CASSYGTGGSGETQYF TGTGCCAGCAGTTACGGGACAGGTGGATCCGGAGAGACCCAGTACTTC
TRBJ2-3 TRBV6-5 - once CASSYAGARADTQYF TGTGCCAGCAGTTATGCGGGGGCTAGGGCAGATACGCAGTATTTT
TRBJ2-2 TRBV7-3 - once CASSLYPGRSDTGELFF TGTGCCAGCAGCTTATATCCAGGGCGTTCGGACACCGGGGAGCTGTTTTTT
TRBJ2-2 TRBV9 TRBD2 - CASSVVGTSGTPTGELFF TGTGCCAGCAGCGTAGTAGGGACTAGCGGGACCCCCACCGGGGAGCTGTTTTTT
TRBJ2-7 TRBV18 TRBD1 - CASSLEWDRQYF TGTGCCAGCTCACTCGAATGGGACAGACAGTACTTC
TRBJ2-3 TRBV18 - - CASSPPGPTSFYF TGTGCCAGCTCACCACCGGGACCCACATCGTTCTATTTT
TRBJ1-1 TRBV4-3 - few CASSQVLQGRTEAFF TGCGCCAGCAGCCAAGTTTTGCAGGGGCGGACTGAAGCTTTCTTT
TRBJ1-5 TRBV7-2 TRBD1 - CASSLDRGSNQPQHF TGTGCCAGCAGCTTAGACAGGGGGAGCAATCAGCCCCAGCATTTT
TRBJ1-2 TRBV18 - - CASSPGGEGGYGYTF TGTGCCAGCTCACCCGGAGGGGAAGGGGGCTATGGCTACACCTTC
TRBJ2-7 TRBV4-1 TRBD2 - CASSPGLAGAYEQYF TGCGCCAGCAGCCCAGGACTAGCGGGAGCCTACGAGCAGTACTTC
TRBJ2-1 TRBV5-6 - - CASSLVLASYNEQFF TGTGCCAGCAGCTTGGTACTAGCCTCCTACAATGAGCAGTTCTTC
TRBJ2-1 TRBV19 - - CASGRGNEQFF TGTGCCAGTGGACGGGGTAATGAGCAGTTCTTC
TRBJ2-1 TRBV7-7 - - CASSSSSYNEQFF TGTGCTAGCAGCTCTTCTAGCTACAATGAGCAGTTCTTC
TRBJ2-5 TRBV6-5 - - CASSYSETQYF TGTGCCAGCAGTTACTCGGAGACCCAGTACTTC
TRBJ2-7 TRBV5-1 - - CASSFKEIGVYEQYF TGCGCCAGCAGCTTTAAGGAGATAGGCGTCTACGAGCAGTACTTC
TRBJ2-3 TRBV18 TRBD2 - CASSPLAGGSTDTQYF TGTGCCAGCTCACCACTAGCGGGAGGGAGCACAGATACGCAGTATTTT
TRBJ2-7 TRBV6-5 - - CASSYQRMSSYEQYF TGTGCCAGCAGTTATCAGCGGATGAGCTCCTACGAGCAGTACTTC
TRBJ1-2 TRBV4-3 - - CASSQDLRAHGYTF TGCGCCAGCAGCCAAGATCTTCGCGCACATGGCTACACCTTC
TRBJ2-2 TRBV7-2 - - CASSLVTTGELFF TGTGCCAGCAGCTTAGTGACCACCGGGGAGCTGTTTTTT
TRBJ2-4 TRBV10-3 - - CAISEQGGSIQYF TGTGCCATCAGTGAGCAGGGGGGTAGCATTCAGTACTTC